This T cell receptor beta chain was recovered during a study of patients and donors after allogeneic stem cell transplantation. V lost 7 bases to trimming and J lost 8 bases; unmatched junction nucleotides: 11. The CDR3 sequence is 16 residues long. TCRdb reprocessed the RT-PCR reads via MiXCR and lists one record per CDR3 protein. The sample consists of about a million distinct CDR3 sequences, about a sixth of them appearing once. Input material: blood, either unsorted or a sorted T cell fraction (not recorded which). The sequence was collected from a human donor who was either an allogeneic HSCT recipient or a stem cell or donor lymphocyte infusion donor (not recorded which). It is not recorded whose cells these are; they may come from a transplant donor. The gene calls are TRBV12-3 or TRBV12-4 and TRBJ2-3; 14 bases are a match to TRBD2. The CDR3 DNA sequence: TGTGCCAGCACCCCCGGGACTAGCGGGGGTGGAGGTACGCAGTATTTT. Protein: CASTPGTSGGGGTQYF.